This T cell receptor beta chain is from a study of blood T cells in healthy people across ages. Looking at the study overall: Using template switching, researchers captured about one barcoded beta molecule for each two T cells.

The CDR3 loop spans 16 amino acids. V was clipped by 2 bases and J by 4 bases, with 17 bases between them. The germline CDR1 and CDR2 sequences are MNHEY and SVGAGI. The donors, aged about 6 to 90, were healthy Caucasians from Russia. The total RNA that was extracted per sample amounted to at least 6 micrograms. Then a second PCR, running about 6 to 11 cycles, was carried out with a sample-barcoded 5' primer and a J-beta primer mix. Every single cDNA molecule received a tag from a template-switch adaptor with 12 random nucleotides. TCRdb called the 5' RACE reads again in MiXCR, with one record for every CDR3 protein. The sample holds about 1.8 million distinct CDR3 sequences; about 49% are singletons and the top ten take less than 2.5%. This clonotype was seen a handful of times.

The chain links TRBV6-5 to TRBJ2-5, with D unresolved. The sequenced sample consisted of blood. The TCR was taken from a woman aged 40 to 50 in good health. CDR3 protein: CASSYATAGRRETQYF. In nucleotides, the CDR3 is TGTGCCAGCAGTTACGCAACGGCCGGGCGGCGAGAGACCCAGTACTTC.